This T cell receptor beta chain was documented in a study of graft-versus-host responses after intestinal transplantation. Germline CDR1 reads SEHNR; CDR2 reads FQNEAQ (reference sequence). V dropped 4 bases and J dropped 6 bases, with 13 bases sitting between them. This CDR3 contains 15 residues. Generated by immunoSEQ multiplex PCR, the TCRdb table keeps only in-frame clones and is missing some. The sample lists tens of thousands of clones; roughly 91% were seen once. The table lists this clone with a few counts. Its antigen remains unidentified. Here the sequenced sample was unstimulated CD8+ T cells sorted from spleen or lymph node cells, taken before intestinal transplant. This chain connects TRBV7-9 to TRBJ1-6; D is possibly TRBD1 (6 bases). The clonotype comes from a human donor who received an intestinal transplant. CDR3 DNA sequence: TGTGCCAGCAGCTCCCACAGGGATGGTAATTCACCCCTCCACTTT. Its protein is CASSSHRDGNSPLHF.